Sequencing of this TCR beta chain was carried out in a study of monozygotic twins with cystic fibrosis. The germline gives CDR1 MNHEY, CDR2 SVGAGI. The V end was cut by 4 bases, the J end by 5 bases, with 11 bases between. The CDR3 is 13 amino acids. Clones were read by immunoSEQ multiplex PCR, and TCRdb kept only the in-frame ones, dropping some. Of approximately 7,500 clones listed, nearly 95% are singletons. The TCR originated in a boy between 2 and 10 years old with cystic fibrosis. The sample was blood. This chain uses TRBV6-5 with TRBJ1-2; D is possibly TRBD1 (5 bases). CDR3 sequence reads: CASSSGTPYGYTF. The CDR3 DNA is TGTGCCAGCAGTTCCGGGACTCCTTATGGCTACACCTTC.